A selection of T cell receptor beta chains follows, all from one sample in a study of T cell changes during pregnancy in multiple sclerosis. Sequenced by immunoSEQ multiplex PCR; TCRdb stores in-frame clones only, minus some. The table lists some 31,000 clones, 75% to 90% of them singletons. The sequencing used CD8+ T cells from peripheral blood mononuclear cells, collected in the second trimester of pregnancy. The origin of the receptors is a female donor with multiple sclerosis, enrolled in a pregnancy study. Both conserved end residues are part of each CDR3. Each record gives: D gene, V gene, CDR3 length, J gene, clone size, CDR3 DNA, CDR3 protein. D genes are given only for firm matches. Only some rows state a clone size, as once, few, many or a class for expanded clones.

.	TRBV7-2	12	TRBJ1-1	.	TGTGCCAGCAGCTTAGGACAGATTGAAGCTTTCTTT	CASSLGQIEAFF
.	TRBV7-7	14	TRBJ2-1	.	TGTGCTAGCAGCTTACGCCCTCTAGGCGATGAGCAGTTCTTC	CASSLRPLGDEQFF
.	TRBV28	13	TRBJ1-1	.	TGTGCCAGCAGACTACAGGTGAACACTGAAGCTTTCTTT	CASRLQVNTEAFF
TRBD1	TRBV4-1	16	TRBJ1-5	.	TGCGCCAGCAGCCAAGATGGGACAGGGGGCCATCAGCCCCAGCATTTT	CASSQDGTGGHQPQHF
.	TRBV2	11	TRBJ2-7	.	TGTGCCTGCCATTTGGGCTCCGAGCAGTACTTC	CACHLGSEQYF
TRBD1	TRBV4-3	16	TRBJ2-2	.	TGCGCCAGCAGCCATCCGGGACAGGGAGGGACCGGGGAGCTGTTTTTT	CASSHPGQGGTGELFF
.	TRBV6-6	13	TRBJ1-1	once	TGTGCCAGCAGTTACTCGTCGAGGACTGAAGCTTTCTTT	CASSYSSRTEAFF
.	TRBV7-9	16	TRBJ2-3	.	TGTGCCAGCAGCCCCCTTACAGCGGCTAGCACAGATACGCAGTATTTT	CASSPLTAASTDTQYF
TRBD1	TRBV5-6	15	TRBJ2-1	.	TGTGCCAGCAGCATCGGACAGGGTCCCTACAATGAGCAGTTCTTC	CASSIGQGPYNEQFF
TRBD2	TRBV4-1	16	TRBJ2-1	.	TGCGCCAGCAGCCAAGAATCTGCTAGCGGGAGCTATGAGCAGTTCTTC	CASSQESASGSYEQFF
TRBD2	TRBV30	15	TRBJ2-1	few	TGTGCCTGGAACCTGGGACTAGCGGGTTTACATGAGCAGTTCTTC	CAWNLGLAGLHEQFF
TRBD1	TRBV4-1	15	TRBJ1-1	.	TGCGCCAGCAGCCAGGGCAGGGGGTTATACACTGAAGCTTTCTTT	CASSQGRGLYTEAFF
.	TRBV5-4	15	TRBJ1-3	.	TGTGCCAGCAGCCAGAGGGGGGGGGACGGAAACACCATATATTTT	CASSQRGGDGNTIYF
.	TRBV2	15	TRBJ2-3	.	TGTGCCAGCAGCGAACGGAACAGTTACACAGATACGCAGTATTTT	CASSERNSYTDTQYF
.	TRBV2	15	TRBJ2-7	once	TGTGCCAGCAGTGGTAATGACAGAAACTTCTACGAGCAGTACTTC	CASSGNDRNFYEQYF
.	TRBV28	16	TRBJ2-2	.	TGTGCCAGCAGTTCACTCCCTGGTATTTTCACCGGGGAGCTGTTTTTT	CASSSLPGIFTGELFF
TRBD1	TRBV16	16	TRBJ2-1	.	TGTGCCAGCAGTCCGCCCTGGGACAGGGGTTTCAATGAGCAGTTCTTC	CASSPPWDRGFNEQFF